These 30 T cell receptor beta chains came from one sample sequenced in a study of T cell repertoires in cytomegalovirus infection. One entry per CDR3 protein results from TCRdb running MiXCR on the reads. Counted here are around 770,000 distinct CDR3 sequences, around 29% occurring once; the ten biggest clones make up about an eighth. No cognate antigen is known for these TCRs. The material sequenced was cultured CD8+ T cells from PBMCs, taken from culture after CMV antigen stimulation. The origin of the receptors is a human donor in good health (CMV status not recorded). Some clones in this sample may be carry-over from other donors' samples.

This chain connects TRBV2 to TRBJ1-6, with TRBD1 identical over 8 bases. V trimming: 11 bases; J trimming: 0 bases; junction bases outside the gene matches: 3. Germline CDR1 SNHLY, CDR2 FYNNEI. The CDR3 contains 14 residues. The CDR3 coding sequence is TGTGCCGTAACAGGGGGCTCCTATAATTCACCCCTCCACTTT. Protein product: CAVTGGSYNSPLHF.

This clonotype occurred a few times. The chain combines TRBV27 with TRBJ2-7; TRBD1 is a possible D gene (6 bases). The length of the CDR3 is 16 residues. Germline V CDR1 and CDR2: MNHEY, SMNVEV (reference sequence). The V end was cut by 5 bases, the J end by 6 bases, with 23 bases between. As DNA, the CDR3 is TGTGCCAGCAGTCCAAGTGTAGGGGACAAGCCTATCGAGCAGTACGTC. The encoded protein is CASSPSVGDKPIEQYV.

This clonotype was counted only a few times. CDR3 sequence (DNA): TGTGCCAGCAGCCGCCGGACGGACGGCTATGGCTACACCTTC. It codes for CASSRRTDGYGYTF. The rearrangement uses TRBV12-3 or TRBV12-4 and TRBJ1-2, with no clear D. The V gene lost 6 bases and the J gene lost 4 bases, with 15 bases spanning the gap. This CDR3 has 14 amino acids.

This chain uses TRBV4-3 with TRBJ2-2, with D perhaps TRBD2 (5 bases). The CDR3 is 16 amino acids. V was shortened by 1 base and J by 4 bases, with 13 bases between the two germline ends. From germline, CDR1 is LGHNA and CDR2 YSLEER. CDR3 sequence: CASSQGQRGTTGELFF. The CDR3 nucleotides are TGCGCCAGCAGCCAAGGTCAACGGGGAACCACCGGGGAGCTGTTTTTT.

This clonotype was observed a few times. The V call is TRBV4-3, the J call TRBJ1-4; D ambiguous. Trimming removed 3 bases from V and 11 bases from J, with 10 bases in between. This CDR3 is built from 12 residues. The germline CDR1 and CDR2 sequences are LGHNA and YSLEER. CDR3 region: CASSHLTGKLFF. The DNA of the CDR3 is TGCGCCAGCAGCCATTTGACGGGGAAACTGTTTTTT.

This clonotype is medium-sized. The V call is TRBV6-6, the J call TRBJ1-6; no clear D gene. CDR3 length: 15 residues. The germline V and J ends were trimmed by 9 bases and 0 bases, with 12 bases remaining between them. Germline CDR1 and CDR2: MNHNY and SVGAGI (reference sequence). CDR3 coding DNA: TGTGCCAGTATGGGTGGTAGCTCCTATAATTCACCCCTCCACTTT. Encoded protein: CASMGGSSYNSPLHF.

The count of this clonotype is one. V is TRBV19 and J is TRBJ2-3, with TRBD2 identical over 8 bases. Germline loops: CDR1 LNHDA, CDR2 SQIVND (reference sequence). V gave up 3 bases and J gave up 1 base; unmatched junction bases: 3. The CDR3 contains 15 residues. The chain's CDR3 is CASSMRRGGTDTQYF. DNA of the CDR3: TGTGCCAGTAGTATGAGGCGGGGGGGCACAGATACGCAGTATTTT. Together with reference TRBV19 and TRBJ2-3, the CDR3 gives the full variable domain: DGGITQSPKYLFRKEGQNVTLSCEQNLNHDAMYWYRQDPGQGLRLIYYSQIVNDFQKGDIAEGYSVSREKKESFPLTVTSAQKNPTAFYLCASSMRRGGTDTQYFGPGTRLTVL.

This clonotype turned up a few times. The rearrangement links TRBV6-2 or TRBV6-3 to TRBJ2-7; D unresolved. In germline, CDR1 is MNHEY, CDR2 SVGEGT. Trimming took off 3 bases at V and 6 bases at J, with 9 bases between the two ends. This CDR3 has 12 amino acids. The CDR3 loop reads CASSYTRREQYV. The CDR3 nucleotides read TGTGCCAGCAGTTATACGCGTCGCGAGCAGTACGTC.

Comment on this clonotype: Since a much larger clone is just one base distant, this may be a read error. The chain couples TRBV6-5 to TRBJ1-1; tentatively, D is TRBD1 (6 bases). This CDR3 has 14 residues. Germline lookup yields CDR1 MNHEY and CDR2 SVGAGI. CDR3 loop: CATRAGGLNTKAFF. In DNA, the CDR3 is TGTGCCACCCGGGCTGGGGGGCTGAACACTAAAGCTTTCTTT.

This chain links TRBV13 with TRBJ1-6, with D perhaps TRBD1 (6 bases). Trimming removed 4 bases from V and 8 bases from J, with 18 bases in between. CDR3 size: 16 residues. Per the germline V gene, CDR1 is PRHDT and CDR2 is FYEKMQ (reference sequence). This CDR3 is CASSSLTGLSDSPLHF. The CDR3 DNA reads as TGTGCCAGCAGCTCGTTAACAGGGCTTAGTGATTCACCCCTCCACTTT.

The chain uses TRBV6-1 and TRBJ2-7; possibly TRBD2 for D (5 bases). V shed 6 bases and J shed 5 bases, with 11 bases lying between them. The CDR3 runs to 12 residues. Germline V gene lookup returns CDR1 MNHNS and CDR2 SASEGT. Here the CDR3 DNA reads TGTGCCAGCAGGGACTCTCACGACGAGCAGTACGTC. It codes for CASRDSHDEQYV.

The chain recombines TRBV6-1 with TRBJ2-3; 9 bases match TRBD1. Germline trimming cut 10 bases from V and 8 bases from J; bases unmatched to any gene: 10. There are 13 residues in the CDR3. Germline V gene data show CDR1 as MNHNS and CDR2 as SASEGT. CDR3 loop: CATRGTGILTQYF. CDR3 nucleotides: TGTGCCACCCGCGGGACAGGGATCCTTACGCAGTATTTT.

The chain recombines TRBV7-2 with TRBJ2-5; 7 nucleotides match TRBD2. V was pared by 1 base and J by 5 bases, with 7 bases of the junction left unmatched. The CDR3 is 15 amino acids. CDR1 is SGHTA, CDR2 FQGNSA, per germline. The CDR3: CASSLGGGGMETQYF. CDR3 DNA: TGTGCCAGCAGCTTAGGGGGGGGGGGGATGGAGACCCAGTACTTC.

This clonotype was recorded at least ten times. The chain carries TRBV7-8 and TRBJ2-5, with D perhaps TRBD2 (7 bases). Trimming took off 0 bases at V and 5 bases at J, with 13 bases between the two ends. Germline-derived CDR1 and CDR2 are SGHVS and FQNEAQ. The CDR3 length is 15 residues. The CDR3 loop is CASSLAGGGYETQYF. The CDR3 DNA follows: TGTGCCAGCAGCTTAGCGGGAGGGGGATACGAGACCCAGTACTTC.

As to this clonotype: This may come from a read error, since a much larger clone is one base off. Given the absence of the conserved phenylalanine or tryptophan at the CDR3 end, a read error is likely. The V gene is TRBV27, the J gene TRBJ2-1, with 7 bases lining up with TRBD1. This CDR3 is 15 amino acids long. V lost 3 bases to trimming and J lost 2 bases; unmatched junction nucleotides: 4. The V gene's germline CDR1 is MNHEY and CDR2 SMNVEV (reference sequence). The CDR3 loop is CASSFEQGPYNEQFL. For the CDR3, the DNA is TGTGCCAGCAGTTTCGAACAGGGGCCCTACAATGAGCAGTTCCTC.

At least ten counts were recorded for this clonotype. The chain links TRBV7-6 to TRBJ2-1; 8 bases agree with TRBD2. Germline-derived CDR1 and CDR2 are SGHVS and FNYEAQ. The CDR3 is 16 residues long. With 0 bases clipped from V and 12 bases from J, the junction kept 13 bases outside the gene matches. The CDR3 sequence is CASSLAERGPREGQFF. DNA of the CDR3: TGTGCCAGCAGCTTAGCAGAGCGGGGCCCACGGGAGGGGCAGTTCTTC.

The V call is TRBV6-1, the J call TRBJ1-1, with a weak D call TRBD1 (5 bases). The CDR3 has 13 amino acids. CDR1 and CDR2 from the germline V gene are MNHNS and SASEGT. Deletions cut 7 bases from V and 1 base from J, with 10 bases between. The CDR3 region is CASILRANTEAFF. CDR3 coding DNA: TGTGCCAGCATTCTCAGGGCGAACACTGAAGCTTTCTTT.

This clonotype was seen many times. The chain employs TRBV20-1 and TRBJ1-2; 7 bases fit TRBD1. From germline, CDR1 is DFQATT and CDR2 SNEGSKA (reference sequence). This CDR3 is built from 12 residues. V shed 5 bases, J shed 2 bases, and the junction held 2 bases outside the gene matches. This CDR3 is CSALTGNYGYTF. In nucleotides, the CDR3 is TGCAGTGCTTTGACAGGGAACTATGGCTACACCTTC.

This clonotype came up many times. The chain employs TRBV4-1 and TRBJ2-1; 9 positions match TRBD2. After removal of 5 bases from V and 7 bases from J, the junction contained 12 bases not matched to a gene. Per germline, CDR1 MGHRA and CDR2 YSYEKL. The CDR3 runs 16 residues. The CDR3 is CASSFRVAGEANEQFF. For the CDR3, the DNA is TGCGCCAGCAGCTTTCGTGTAGCGGGGGAGGCAAATGAGCAGTTCTTC.

The chain recombines TRBV7-9 with TRBJ1-2; TRBD1 aligns across 8 bases. There are 16 residues in the CDR3. CDR1 is SEHNR, CDR2 FQNEAQ, per germline (reference sequence). With 2 bases clipped from V and 0 bases from J, the junction kept 5 bases outside the gene matches. The CDR3 loop reads CASSLYSGQANYGYTF. DNA for the CDR3: TGTGCCAGCAGCTTATACTCGGGACAGGCTAACTATGGCTACACCTTC.

This clonotype was found many times. The chain has TRBV12-3 or TRBV12-4 and TRBJ1-5, with 8 bases matching TRBD1. The J segment lost 3 bases and the V segment lost 2 bases, leaving 12 bases of the junction unmatched. The CDR3 runs 18 residues. CDR3 DNA sequence: TGTGCCAGCAGTTTAAGATTACCCGGGACAGGAGACAATCAGCCCCAGCATTTT. This codes for CASSLRLPGTGDNQPQHF.

The rearrangement joins TRBV7-9 to TRBJ1-6; D gene uncertain. CDR1 SEHNR and CDR2 FQNEAQ come from the germline V gene (reference sequence). The V gene lost 1 base and the J gene lost 5 bases, with 15 bases spanning the gap. The CDR3 runs 17 residues. DNA of the CDR3: TGTGCCAGCAGCTTAGTAACGGGCCTAAGCCATAATTCACCCCTCCACTTT. Its translation is CASSLVTGLSHNSPLHF.

The rearrangement uses TRBV7-9 and TRBJ1-4, with D maybe TRBD1 (5 bases). The CDR3 length is 18 residues. V lost 1 base and J lost 0, with 15 bases in between. Germline CDR1 reads SEHNR; CDR2 reads FQNEAQ (reference sequence). The CDR3 DNA reads as TGTGCCAGCAGCTTAGTACAGGTGTCCCCATCAACTAATGAAAAACTGTTTTTT. Translated: CASSLVQVSPSTNEKLFF.

V is TRBV10-3 and J is TRBJ1-2; D remains ambiguous. CDR1 and CDR2 from the germline V gene are ENHRY and SYGVKD. V gave up 7 bases and J gave up 0 bases, with 9 bases separating them. This CDR3 is 13 amino acids long. CDR3: CAIIVGTNYGYTF. The CDR3 DNA reads as TGTGCCATCATAGTAGGGACTAACTATGGCTACACCTTC.

The V call is TRBV9, the J call TRBJ2-3; D not certain. This CDR3 is 14 amino acids long. V gave up 2 bases and J gave up 5 bases, with 12 bases separating them. Germline CDR1 reads SGDLS; CDR2 reads YYNGEE. CDR3 sequence (DNA): TGTGCCAGCAGCGTCGATGGGGTCCTAGATACGCAGTATTTT. Translating gives CASSVDGVLDTQYF.

This chain links TRBV20-1 with TRBJ2-5; 7 positions agree with TRBD1. V lost 6 bases and J lost 4; bases outside the gene matches: 8. The CDR3 runs to 13 residues. The germline V gene has CDR1 DFQATT and CDR2 SNEGSKA (reference sequence). CDR3 in amino acids: CSARQTGRETQYF. The CDR3 nucleotides are TGCAGTGCCAGACAGACAGGGAGAGAGACCCAGTACTTC.

The chain combines TRBV14 with TRBJ2-1; D is unclear. Germline assignment: CDR1 SGHDN and CDR2 FVKESK. CDR3 length: 14 residues. The V gene lost 5 bases and the J gene lost 7 bases, with 15 bases spanning the gap. CDR3 protein: CASSKSGVTNEQFF. The CDR3 bases are TGTGCCAGCAGCAAAAGTGGGGTAACAAATGAGCAGTTCTTC.

This clonotype has at least ten counts. J is TRBJ2-1 and V is TRBV12-3 or TRBV12-4; 9 bases align to TRBD2. The CDR3 has 15 amino acids. Germline trimming cut 3 bases from V and 8 bases from J; bases unmatched to any gene: 8. CDR3 nucleotide sequence: TGTGCCAGCAGTTTGAGGCGGGGGGGCGGTTATGAGCAGTTCTTC. This codes for CASSLRRGGGYEQFF.

This clonotype was seen more than once but under ten times. The J gene is TRBJ1-6, the V gene TRBV19; 8 bases are a match to TRBD1. The CDR3 extends over 14 amino acids. V lost 5 bases to trimming and J lost 8 bases; unmatched junction nucleotides: 5. From germline, CDR1 is LNHDA and CDR2 SQIVND (reference sequence). As DNA, the CDR3 is TGTGCCAGTAGTTCACAGGGGGAATATTCACCCCTCCACTTT. Translating it yields CASSSQGEYSPLHF.

This clonotype was observed a few times. J is TRBJ2-3 and V is TRBV6-1; D could derive from TRBD1 or TRBD2 (5 bases each). The CDR3 extends over 14 amino acids. The V gene lost 5 bases and the J gene lost 6 bases, with 15 bases spanning the gap. Germline CDR1 MNHNS, CDR2 SASEGT. CDR3: CASSPRDRADTQYF. CDR3 DNA sequence: TGTGCCAGCAGTCCACGGGACCGGGCGGATACGCAGTATTTT.